This TCR beta chain was sequenced for a study of brain T cells in children with intractable seizures. Only in-frame clones appear in the TCRdb table, and some are missing; sequencing was by immunoSEQ multiplex PCR. The top ten clones hold about 5.8% of a sample with 340,000 or so clones, about 93% of them seen once. Comments on this clone: Antigen: not known.

Time point described: blood from clinic visit 5 months post-surgery; TSC patient then seizure free. The sequenced cases were selected for having the highest brain T cell transcript signatures. Patients received at least one anti-epileptic drug before surgery. Trimming at V came to 0 bases and at J to 0 bases, leaving 15 bases not matched to a gene. Looked up from germline, CDR1 is LGHNA and CDR2 is YNFKEQ. The CDR3 sequence is 22 residues long. Study-level points and caveats: Clones missing pre-surgery may reflect undersampling of that blood sample. Only CDR3 sequence similarity suggested viral specificity, without known HCMV serostatus.

This clonotype was obtained from a boy under three years old with tuberous sclerosis and intractable seizures. The chain joins TRBV4-2 to TRBJ2-1, with 12 bases aligning to TRBD2. This specimen was peripheral blood, taken roughly 5 months after surgery. CDR3 DNA: TGTGCCAGCAGCCAAGAAGGTGGGGGGCGGACTAGCGGGGAGGTCTCCTACAATGAGCAGTTCTTC. This codes for CASSQEGGGRTSGEVSYNEQFF.